These T cell receptor beta chains were read from a single sample in a study of cytomegalovirus exposure and HLA in healthy donors. Clones were read by immunoSEQ multiplex PCR, and TCRdb kept only the in-frame ones, dropping some. The top ten clones hold more than 5% of a sample with 100,000 or so clones, 76% of them seen once. The sample consisted of PBMCs. The source of these receptors is a man aged 25 to 40 in good health and CMV-seropositive. The CDR3 runs from the conserved cysteine through the conserved F or W. The D gene is left open where the match is weak. The size entry is marked missing in some rows and otherwise reads once, few, many or a size class.

j_gene: TRBJ1-1
v_gene: TRBV19
len: 13
d_gene: TRBD1
abundance: once
CDR3nt: TGTGCCAGTAACCGGGACAGGAACACTGAAGCTTTCTTT
CDR3aa: CASNRDRNTEAFF

j_gene: TRBJ1-5
v_gene: TRBV4-1
len: 13
d_gene: -
abundance: once
CDR3nt: TGCGCCAGCAGTTTCAGTTCCAATCAGCCCCAGCATTTT
CDR3aa: CASSFSSNQPQHF

j_gene: TRBJ2-3
v_gene: TRBV29-1
len: 13
d_gene: -
abundance: -
CDR3nt: TGCAGCGGGGCGGGGCCTAGCACAGATACGCAGTATTTT
CDR3aa: CSGAGPSTDTQYF

j_gene: TRBJ2-5
v_gene: TRBV29-1
len: 14
d_gene: TRBD1
abundance: few
CDR3nt: TGCAGCGGCAGACAGGGGGCAAGGAAGGAGACCCAGTACTTC
CDR3aa: CSGRQGARKETQYF

j_gene: TRBJ2-1
v_gene: TRBV5-1
len: 15
d_gene: TRBD2
abundance: -
CDR3nt: TGCGCCACCGCCCCACTAGCGGGGACCGGTAATGAGCAGTTCTTC
CDR3aa: CATAPLAGTGNEQFF

j_gene: TRBJ2-3
v_gene: TRBV4-1
len: 16
d_gene: TRBD2
abundance: -
CDR3nt: TGCGCCAGCAGCCTGCTAGCGGGCGAGGGAACAGATACGCAGTATTTT
CDR3aa: CASSLLAGEGTDTQYF

j_gene: TRBJ2-4
v_gene: TRBV7-9
len: 11
d_gene: -
abundance: -
CDR3nt: TGTTCCATCATAGCCAAAAACATTCAGTACTTC
CDR3aa: CSIIAKNIQYF

j_gene: TRBJ2-1
v_gene: TRBV6-5
len: 15
d_gene: TRBD1
abundance: once
CDR3nt: TGTGCCAGCAGTTACGGGGACAGGGCATACAATGAGCAGTTCTTC
CDR3aa: CASSYGDRAYNEQFF

j_gene: TRBJ2-2
v_gene: TRBV28
len: 12
d_gene: -
abundance: -
CDR3nt: TGTGCCAGCAGTCTGAGTCTCCGGGAGCTGTTTTTT
CDR3aa: CASSLSLRELFF

j_gene: TRBJ1-2
v_gene: TRBV10-3
len: 12
d_gene: -
abundance: few
CDR3nt: TGTGCCACCCTTTCTATAGGGGAAGGCTACACCTTC
CDR3aa: CATLSIGEGYTF

j_gene: TRBJ2-6
v_gene: TRBV4-3
len: 17
d_gene: -
abundance: -
CDR3nt: TGCGCCAGCAGCCAAGCGGGGGACAGCTCTGGGGCCAACGTCCTGACTTTC
CDR3aa: CASSQAGDSSGANVLTF

j_gene: TRBJ1-1
v_gene: TRBV5-1
len: 13
d_gene: -
abundance: few
CDR3nt: TGCGCCAGCAGCTTGAGGGGAAACACTGAAGCTTTCTTT
CDR3aa: CASSLRGNTEAFF

j_gene: TRBJ1-6
v_gene: TRBV7-8
len: 15
d_gene: TRBD1
abundance: few
CDR3nt: TGTGCCAGCAGCACCGAGGGACAGCGTAATTCACCCCTCCACTTT
CDR3aa: CASSTEGQRNSPLHF

j_gene: TRBJ2-3
v_gene: TRBV29-1
len: 13
d_gene: -
abundance: -
CDR3nt: TGCAGCGTTGTGAGGGCGTGGACAGATACGCAGTATTTT
CDR3aa: CSVVRAWTDTQYF

j_gene: TRBJ2-1
v_gene: TRBV6-5
len: 15
d_gene: TRBD2
abundance: -
CDR3nt: TGTGCCAGCAGTTACGCGGGAGGTCCATACAATGAGCAGTTCTTC
CDR3aa: CASSYAGGPYNEQFF

j_gene: TRBJ2-1
v_gene: TRBV2
len: 14
d_gene: TRBD2
abundance: few
CDR3nt: TGTGCCAGCAGTGAACTAGCGGGGGTTAATGAGCAGTTCTTC
CDR3aa: CASSELAGVNEQFF

j_gene: TRBJ2-7
v_gene: TRBV4-2
len: 14
d_gene: -
abundance: -
CDR3nt: TGTGCCAGCAGCCAAGAGGGACAAACCTACGAGCAGTACTTC
CDR3aa: CASSQEGQTYEQYF

j_gene: TRBJ1-2
v_gene: TRBV19
len: 17
d_gene: TRBD1
abundance: -
CDR3nt: TGTGCCAGTAGTATCGGGGGCCAGGGGGCCCTTGTCTATGGCTACACCTTC
CDR3aa: CASSIGGQGALVYGYTF

j_gene: TRBJ1-6
v_gene: TRBV18
len: 14
d_gene: TRBD1
abundance: -
CDR3nt: TGTGCCAGCTCACCGGGACAGGCTAATTCACCCCTCCACTTT
CDR3aa: CASSPGQANSPLHF

j_gene: TRBJ2-7
v_gene: TRBV5-1
len: 15
d_gene: TRBD1
abundance: -
CDR3nt: TGCGCCAGCAGCCCAGAAGGGACAGTCGATAACGAGCAGTACTTC
CDR3aa: CASSPEGTVDNEQYF

j_gene: TRBJ1-4
v_gene: TRBV9
len: 18
d_gene: TRBD1
abundance: -
CDR3nt: TGTGCCAGCAGCCCGGCAGGGTCTTCGATGGGACAGGAAGGAAAACTGTTTTTT
CDR3aa: CASSPAGSSMGQEGKLFF

j_gene: TRBJ1-5
v_gene: TRBV19
len: 13
d_gene: -
abundance: few
CDR3nt: TGTGCCAGTAGTACCGGGGACAATCAGCCCCAGCATTTT
CDR3aa: CASSTGDNQPQHF

j_gene: TRBJ2-7
v_gene: TRBV10-3
len: 13
d_gene: TRBD1
abundance: -
CDR3nt: TGTGCCATCAGTAGGGACAGCTCCTACGAGCAGTACTTC
CDR3aa: CAISRDSSYEQYF

j_gene: TRBJ1-2
v_gene: TRBV10-3
len: 12
d_gene: -
abundance: -
CDR3nt: TGTGCCACCAAGGAGGGCGGATATGGCTACACCTTC
CDR3aa: CATKEGGYGYTF

j_gene: TRBJ1-2
v_gene: TRBV7-2
len: 14
d_gene: -
abundance: -
CDR3nt: TGTGCCAGCAGCTTAGGCAAGGGGGTCTATGGCTACACCTTC
CDR3aa: CASSLGKGVYGYTF

j_gene: TRBJ1-2
v_gene: TRBV7-9
len: 14
d_gene: TRBD1
abundance: -
CDR3nt: TGTGCCAGCAGCACGGGACAGGGGTTAAATGGCTACACCTTC
CDR3aa: CASSTGQGLNGYTF

j_gene: TRBJ1-1
v_gene: TRBV6-9
len: 14
d_gene: -
abundance: -
CDR3nt: TGTGCCAGCAGTCCCCGGGGGGAGTACACTGAAGCTTTCTTT
CDR3aa: CASSPRGEYTEAFF

j_gene: TRBJ1-5
v_gene: TRBV27
len: 14
d_gene: -
abundance: -
CDR3nt: TGTGCCAGCAGTTTATCAGGGGGTTATCAGCCCCAGCATTTT
CDR3aa: CASSLSGGYQPQHF

j_gene: TRBJ2-3
v_gene: TRBV9
len: 19
d_gene: TRBD2
abundance: once
CDR3nt: TGTGCCAGCAGCGTACCCTCTAGTGCTAGCGGGGGCGGGACAGATACGCAGTATTTT
CDR3aa: CASSVPSSASGGGTDTQYF

j_gene: TRBJ2-5
v_gene: TRBV6-6
len: 15
d_gene: -
abundance: -
CDR3nt: TGTGCCAGCAGTTACTCGAGGTCCCGGGGGGAGACCCAGTACTTC
CDR3aa: CASSYSRSRGETQYF

j_gene: TRBJ2-2
v_gene: TRBV10-2
len: 11
d_gene: -
abundance: -
CDR3nt: TGCGCCAGCAGAGGGGGCGGGGAGCTGTTTTTT
CDR3aa: CASRGGGELFF

j_gene: TRBJ2-1
v_gene: TRBV19
len: 14
d_gene: TRBD1
abundance: -
CDR3nt: TGTGCCAGTAGTATAGGACAGGGGGCCAATGAGCAGTTCTTC
CDR3aa: CASSIGQGANEQFF

j_gene: TRBJ2-2
v_gene: TRBV18
len: 15
d_gene: TRBD1
abundance: -
CDR3nt: TGTGCCAGCTCACGACAGGGGGTCGTCACCGGGGAGCTGTTTTTT
CDR3aa: CASSRQGVVTGELFF

j_gene: TRBJ2-1
v_gene: TRBV7-9
len: 11
d_gene: -
abundance: -
CDR3nt: TGTGCCAGCAGCTACCGGGATCAGCAGTTCTTC
CDR3aa: CASSYRDQQFF

j_gene: TRBJ2-1
v_gene: TRBV5-6
len: 15
d_gene: -
abundance: -
CDR3nt: TGTGCCAGCAGCTTAATCTCTCGAACATTCGATGAGCAGTTCTTC
CDR3aa: CASSLISRTFDEQFF

j_gene: TRBJ1-1
v_gene: TRBV7-9
len: 12
d_gene: -
abundance: -
CDR3nt: TGTGCCAGCAGCGAACAGAACACTGAAGCTTTCTTT
CDR3aa: CASSEQNTEAFF

j_gene: TRBJ2-3
v_gene: TRBV2
len: 17
d_gene: TRBD1
abundance: -
CDR3nt: TGTGCCAGCAGGGACGATATAGAGGGGGCGGTCACAGATACGCAGTATTTT
CDR3aa: CASRDDIEGAVTDTQYF

j_gene: TRBJ2-7
v_gene: TRBV5-4
len: 15
d_gene: TRBD1
abundance: -
CDR3nt: TGTGCCAGCAGCTTGGAGACAGGGCCTCTGCACGAGCAGTACTTC
CDR3aa: CASSLETGPLHEQYF

j_gene: TRBJ2-2
v_gene: TRBV9
len: 16
d_gene: -
abundance: -
CDR3nt: TGTGCCAGCAGCGTACACCCACAGATGAACACCGGGGAGCTGTTTTTT
CDR3aa: CASSVHPQMNTGELFF

j_gene: TRBJ2-7
v_gene: TRBV27
len: 13
d_gene: -
abundance: -
CDR3nt: TGTGCCAGCAGTTTAGGTCGGGCCTACGAGCAGTACTTC
CDR3aa: CASSLGRAYEQYF